There are a few counts of the clone carrying this T cell receptor beta chain. Germline-derived CDR1 and CDR2 are SEHNR and FQNEAQ (reference sequence). The CDR3 runs 11 residues. Trimming pared 2 bases from V and 7 bases from J, leaving 5 bases between. The primer mix had 60 Vbeta and 13 Jbeta primers. Data came from immunoSEQ multiplex PCR; TCRdb stores just in-frame clones and leaves some out. This repertoire shows some 170,000 clones, about 75% found once; its top ten account for approximately 5%. This sample is part of a study of cytomegalovirus exposure and HLA in healthy donors. The chain joins TRBV7-9 to TRBJ1-2; the D is unclear. Sequencing input: PBMCs. The source is a man between 18 and 29 years old in good health and CMV-seropositive. This CDR3 reads CASSLLAGYTF. The CDR3 coding sequence is TGTGCCAGCAGCTTACTAGCTGGCTACACCTTC.